This record looks at one TCR beta chain sequence and its context. This entry is derived from a study of control samples from healthy donors and cancer patients. Produced via immunoSEQ multiplex PCR; TCRdb's table is partial and in-frame only. Its clone listing holds some 190,000 clones. Per the germline V gene, CDR1 is MNHEY and CDR2 is SVGEGT. Deletions cut 6 bases from V and 8 bases from J, with 11 bases between. This CDR3 has 12 amino acids. The clonotype originates from a woman aged 25 to 39 in good health. V and J are TRBV6-2 or TRBV6-3 and TRBJ2-1; D gene uncertain. Sequenced sample: blood. The CDR3 nucleotides are TGTGCCAGCAGATACCCGGACCATGAGCAGTTCTTC. Translation: CASRYPDHEQFF.